In its sample, the clone carrying this TCR beta chain was seen a few times. Antigen unknown. The sample originates from a study of blood T cells in healthy people across ages. The second PCR ran about 6 to 12 cycles with a sample-barcoded 5' primer and J-beta primers. Each cDNA molecule carried a tag from a template-switch adaptor that contained 12 random nucleotides. Any given sample supplied a minimum of 2.5 million CDR3-containing paired-end reads. TCRdb redid the calling of the 5' RACE reads with MiXCR, one entry per CDR3 protein. The table includes some 1.5 million distinct CDR3 sequences, approximately 39% detected once. Overall study findings and caveats: Age brought a roughly linear fall in TCR beta diversity measured per million T cells.

The sample comprised blood. This sequence originates from a woman aged 18-35 years in good health.

CDR3 DNA: TGTGCCAGCAGTTTCGGTACAGTCCCCTATGGCTACACCTTC. This gives the protein CASSFGTVPYGYTF. This chain links TRBV12-3 or TRBV12-4 with TRBJ1-2; D call uncertain. This CDR3 is 14 amino acids long. V lost 3 bases, J lost 4 bases, and 12 bases lay in between.